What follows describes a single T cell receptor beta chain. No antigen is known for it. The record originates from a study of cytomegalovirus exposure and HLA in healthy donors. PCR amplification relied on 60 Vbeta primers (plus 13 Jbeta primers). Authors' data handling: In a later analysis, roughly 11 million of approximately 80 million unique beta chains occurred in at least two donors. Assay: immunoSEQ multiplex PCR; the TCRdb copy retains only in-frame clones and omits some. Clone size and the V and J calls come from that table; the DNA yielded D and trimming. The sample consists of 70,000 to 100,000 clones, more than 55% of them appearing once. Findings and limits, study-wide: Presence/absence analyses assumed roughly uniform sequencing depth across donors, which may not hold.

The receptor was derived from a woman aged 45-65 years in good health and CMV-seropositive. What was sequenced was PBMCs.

CDR3 nucleotide sequence: TGTGCCAGTAGTATCCGACAGGGGGCAGACTACGAGCAGTACTTC. Amino acid sequence: CASSIRQGADYEQYF. The chain uses TRBV19 and TRBJ2-7; 10 nucleotides match TRBD1. Trimming at V came to 3 bases and at J to 3 bases, leaving 5 bases not matched to a gene. Per the germline V gene, CDR1 is LNHDA and CDR2 is SQIVND (reference sequence). The CDR3 is 15 amino acids.